This T cell receptor (beta chain) was captured in a study of blood T cells in healthy people across ages. Every sample gave at least 5 micrograms of total RNA when it was extracted. This clonotype was picked up many times. Through a sample-barcoded 5' primer and a J-beta primer mix, a second PCR was run for about 6 to 11 cycles. TCRdb called the 5' RACE reads again in MiXCR, with one record for every CDR3 protein. The table has under 2 million distinct CDR3 sequences, about 35% seen once. CDR1 SGHTA and CDR2 FQGNSA come from the germline V gene. This CDR3 region has 15 residues. J lost 4 bases, V lost 5 bases, and 6 bases had no gene match.

The V gene is TRBV7-2, the J gene TRBJ2-3, with 10 bases identical to TRBD1. This receptor was identified in a woman in her twenties or thirties in good health. Input material: blood. For the CDR3, the DNA is TGTGCCAGCAGCCCCGGACAGGGGGTTTCAGATACGCAGTATTTT. This encodes CASSPGQGVSDTQYF.